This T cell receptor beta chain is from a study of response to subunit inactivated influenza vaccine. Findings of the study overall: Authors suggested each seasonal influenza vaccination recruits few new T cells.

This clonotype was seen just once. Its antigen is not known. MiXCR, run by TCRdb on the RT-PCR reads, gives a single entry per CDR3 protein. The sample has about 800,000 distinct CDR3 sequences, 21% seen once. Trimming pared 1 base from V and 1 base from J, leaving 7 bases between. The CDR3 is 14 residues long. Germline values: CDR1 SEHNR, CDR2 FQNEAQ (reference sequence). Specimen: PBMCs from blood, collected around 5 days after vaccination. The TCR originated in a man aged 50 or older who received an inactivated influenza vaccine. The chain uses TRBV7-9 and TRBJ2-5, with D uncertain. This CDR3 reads CASSLEVVQETQYF. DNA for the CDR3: TGTGCCAGCAGCTTAGAAGTCGTCCAAGAGACCCAGTACTTC.